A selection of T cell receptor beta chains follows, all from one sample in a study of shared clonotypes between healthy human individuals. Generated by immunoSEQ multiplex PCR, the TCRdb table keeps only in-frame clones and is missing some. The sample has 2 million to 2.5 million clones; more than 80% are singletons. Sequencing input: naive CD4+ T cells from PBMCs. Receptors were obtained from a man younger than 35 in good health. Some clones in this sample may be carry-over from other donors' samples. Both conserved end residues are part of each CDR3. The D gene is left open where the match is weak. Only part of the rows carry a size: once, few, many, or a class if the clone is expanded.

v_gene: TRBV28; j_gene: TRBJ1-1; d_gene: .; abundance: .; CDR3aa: CASSKMWGGNTEAFF; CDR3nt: TGTGCCAGCAGTAAAATGTGGGGGGGGAACACTGAAGCTTTCTTT
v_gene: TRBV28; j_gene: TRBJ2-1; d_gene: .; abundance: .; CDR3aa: CASSSSWRTGSDEQFF; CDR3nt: TGTGCCAGCAGTTCCTCATGGAGAACAGGGTCGGATGAGCAGTTCTTC
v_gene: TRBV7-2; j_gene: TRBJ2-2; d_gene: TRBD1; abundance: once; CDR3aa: CASSLRTGNTGELFF; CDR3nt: TGTGCCAGCAGCCTTAGGACAGGGAACACCGGGGAGCTGTTTTTT
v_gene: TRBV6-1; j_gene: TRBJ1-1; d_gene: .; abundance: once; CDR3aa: CASSVGREAFF; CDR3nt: TGTGCCAGCAGTGTGGGTAGGGAAGCTTTCTTT
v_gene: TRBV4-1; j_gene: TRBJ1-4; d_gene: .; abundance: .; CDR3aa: CASSHPLRGLGEKLFF; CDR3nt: TGCGCCAGCAGCCACCCCCTAAGGGGATTAGGGGAAAAACTGTTTTTT
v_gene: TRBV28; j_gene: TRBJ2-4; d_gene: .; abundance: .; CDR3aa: CASSFPRTAPVKAKNIQYF; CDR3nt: TGTGCCAGCAGTTTCCCACGGACAGCGCCCGTTAAAGCCAAAAACATTCAGTACTTC
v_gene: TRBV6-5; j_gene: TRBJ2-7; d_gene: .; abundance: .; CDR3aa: CASSYFSEQYF; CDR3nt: TGTGCCAGCAGTTACTTTTCCGAGCAGTACTTC
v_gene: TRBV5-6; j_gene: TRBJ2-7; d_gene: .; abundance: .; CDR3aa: CASSLRRTVYEQYF; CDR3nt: TGTGCCAGCAGCTTGAGAAGGACAGTCTACGAGCAGTACTTC
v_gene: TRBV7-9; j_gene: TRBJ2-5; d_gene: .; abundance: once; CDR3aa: CASSLEVLQETQYF; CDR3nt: TGTGCCAGCAGCTTAGAGGTCCTTCAAGAGACCCAGTACTTC
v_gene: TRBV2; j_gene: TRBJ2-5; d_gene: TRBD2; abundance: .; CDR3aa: CASSEGRAGGPAYF; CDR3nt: TGTGCCAGCAGTGAGGGGCGCGCGGGAGGGCCAGCTTACTTC
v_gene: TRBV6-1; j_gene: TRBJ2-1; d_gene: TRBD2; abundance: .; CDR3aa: CASSSGRAYNEQFF; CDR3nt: TGTGCCAGCAGTAGCGGGAGGGCCTACAATGAGCAGTTCTTC
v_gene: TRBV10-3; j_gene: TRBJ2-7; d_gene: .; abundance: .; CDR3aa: CAISGGTTYEQYF; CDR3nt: TGTGCCATCAGTGGTGGCACCACCTACGAGCAGTACTTC
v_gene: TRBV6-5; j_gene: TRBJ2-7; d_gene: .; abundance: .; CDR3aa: CASSSRGLFYEQYF; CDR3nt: TGTGCCAGCAGTAGCAGGGGTCTTTTCTACGAGCAGTACTTC
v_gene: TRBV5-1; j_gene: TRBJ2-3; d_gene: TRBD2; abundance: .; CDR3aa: CASSFLAGGPGDTQYF; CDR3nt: TGCGCCAGCAGCTTCTTAGCGGGAGGGCCGGGGGATACGCAGTATTTT
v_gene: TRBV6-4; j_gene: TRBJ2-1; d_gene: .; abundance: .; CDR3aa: CASSEVAANEQFF; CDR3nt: TGTGCCAGCAGTGAAGTAGCTGCCAATGAGCAGTTCTTC
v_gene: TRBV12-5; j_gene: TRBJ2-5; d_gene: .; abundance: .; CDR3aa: CASGLDLGAQYF; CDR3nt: TGTGCTAGTGGTTTGGATTTGGGAGCCCAGTACTTC
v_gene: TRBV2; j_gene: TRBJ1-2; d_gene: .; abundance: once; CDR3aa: CASILDRNYGYTF; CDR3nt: TGTGCCAGCATCCTCGACAGGAACTATGGCTACACCTTC
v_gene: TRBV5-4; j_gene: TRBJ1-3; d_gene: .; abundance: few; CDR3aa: CASSLIESGNTIYF; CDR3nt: TGTGCCAGCAGCTTGATAGAGTCTGGAAACACCATATATTTT
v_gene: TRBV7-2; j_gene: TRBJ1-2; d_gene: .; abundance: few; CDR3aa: CASSLVGYGYTF; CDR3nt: TGTGCCAGCAGCTTAGTCGGCTATGGCTACACCTTC
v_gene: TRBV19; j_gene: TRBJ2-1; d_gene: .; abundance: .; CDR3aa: CASSIRGEGQFF; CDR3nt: TGTGCCAGTAGTATCCGGGGAGAGGGGCAGTTCTTC
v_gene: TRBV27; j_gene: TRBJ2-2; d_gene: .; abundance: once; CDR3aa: CASSLSAGTGELFF; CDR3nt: TGTGCCAGCAGTTTATCTGCGGGGACCGGGGAGCTGTTTTTT
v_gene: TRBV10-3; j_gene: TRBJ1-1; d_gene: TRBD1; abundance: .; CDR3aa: CAISVGQTMNTEAFF; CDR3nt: TGTGCCATCAGTGTGGGACAGACCATGAACACTGAAGCTTTCTTT
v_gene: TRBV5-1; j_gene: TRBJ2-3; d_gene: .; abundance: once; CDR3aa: CASSLASASTDTQYF; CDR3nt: TGCGCCAGCAGCTTGGCTAGCGCGAGCACAGATACGCAGTATTTT
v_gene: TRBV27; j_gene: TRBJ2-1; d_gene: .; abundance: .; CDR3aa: CASSPFVPGNEQFF; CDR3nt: TGTGCCAGCAGTCCGTTTGTGCCGGGGAATGAGCAGTTCTTC
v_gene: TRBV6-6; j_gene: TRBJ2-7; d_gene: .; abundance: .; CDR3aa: CASSWGRRLPYEQYF; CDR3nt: TGTGCCAGCAGTTGGGGACGGCGGCTCCCCTACGAGCAGTACTTC
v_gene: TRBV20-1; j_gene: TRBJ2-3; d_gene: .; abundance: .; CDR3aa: CSASDGTQYF; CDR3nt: TGCAGTGCTAGTGATGGTACGCAGTATTTT
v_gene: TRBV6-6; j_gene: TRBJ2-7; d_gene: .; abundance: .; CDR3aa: CASSGRGYEQYF; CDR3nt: TGTGCCAGCAGTGGCCGAGGCTACGAGCAGTACTTC
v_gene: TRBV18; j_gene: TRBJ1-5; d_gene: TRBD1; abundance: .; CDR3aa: CASSPAGGDQPQHF; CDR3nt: TGTGCCAGCTCGCCGGCAGGGGGTGATCAGCCCCAGCATTTT
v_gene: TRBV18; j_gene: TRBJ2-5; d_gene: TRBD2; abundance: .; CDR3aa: CASSYSLADQETQYF; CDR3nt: TGTGCCAGCTCGTACTCTCTAGCGGACCAAGAGACCCAGTACTTC
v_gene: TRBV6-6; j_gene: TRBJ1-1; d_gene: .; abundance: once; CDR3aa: CASWPGSVNTEAFF; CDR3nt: TGTGCCAGCTGGCCGGGCTCGGTGAACACTGAAGCTTTCTTT
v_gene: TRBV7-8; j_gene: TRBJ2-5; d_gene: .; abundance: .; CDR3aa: CASSLEVRGETQYF; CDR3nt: TGTGCCAGCAGCTTAGAGGTCAGGGGAGAGACCCAGTACTTC